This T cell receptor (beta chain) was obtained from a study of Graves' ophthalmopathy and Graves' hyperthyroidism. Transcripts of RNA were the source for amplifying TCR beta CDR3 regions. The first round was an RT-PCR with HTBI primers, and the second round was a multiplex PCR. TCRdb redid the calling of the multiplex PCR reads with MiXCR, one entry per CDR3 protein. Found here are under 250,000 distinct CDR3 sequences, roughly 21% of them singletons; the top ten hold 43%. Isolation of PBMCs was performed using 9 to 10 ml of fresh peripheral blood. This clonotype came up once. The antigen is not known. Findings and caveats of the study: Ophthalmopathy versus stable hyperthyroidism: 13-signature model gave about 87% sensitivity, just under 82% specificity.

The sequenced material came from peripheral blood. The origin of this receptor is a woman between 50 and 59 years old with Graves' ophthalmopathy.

Written as DNA, the CDR3 is TGTGCCACCAGTGTGCCTGGGACAGGGGGCGAGGTTGGCTACACCTTC. Protein: CATSVPGTGGEVGYTF. The chain links TRBV24-1 to TRBJ1-2, with 12 bases that match TRBD1. With V trimmed by 5 bases and J by 7 bases, 10 bases remained unmatched. CDR1 is KGHDR and CDR2 is SFDVKD in the germline V gene. This CDR3 contains 16 residues.